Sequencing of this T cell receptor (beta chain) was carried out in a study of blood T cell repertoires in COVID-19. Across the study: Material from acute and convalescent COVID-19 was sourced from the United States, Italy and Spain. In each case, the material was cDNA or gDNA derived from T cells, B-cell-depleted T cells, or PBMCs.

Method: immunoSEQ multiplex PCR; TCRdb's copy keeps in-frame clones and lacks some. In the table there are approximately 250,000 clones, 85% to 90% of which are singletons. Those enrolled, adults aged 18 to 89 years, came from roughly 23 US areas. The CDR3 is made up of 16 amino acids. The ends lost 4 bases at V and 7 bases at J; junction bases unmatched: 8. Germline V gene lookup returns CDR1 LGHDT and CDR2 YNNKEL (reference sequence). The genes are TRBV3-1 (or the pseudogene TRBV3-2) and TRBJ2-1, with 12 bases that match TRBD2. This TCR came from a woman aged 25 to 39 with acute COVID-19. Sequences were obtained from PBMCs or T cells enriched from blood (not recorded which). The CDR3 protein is CASSRALAGGSNEQFF. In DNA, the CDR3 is TGTGCCAGCAGCCGAGCACTAGCGGGAGGCTCAAATGAGCAGTTCTTC.